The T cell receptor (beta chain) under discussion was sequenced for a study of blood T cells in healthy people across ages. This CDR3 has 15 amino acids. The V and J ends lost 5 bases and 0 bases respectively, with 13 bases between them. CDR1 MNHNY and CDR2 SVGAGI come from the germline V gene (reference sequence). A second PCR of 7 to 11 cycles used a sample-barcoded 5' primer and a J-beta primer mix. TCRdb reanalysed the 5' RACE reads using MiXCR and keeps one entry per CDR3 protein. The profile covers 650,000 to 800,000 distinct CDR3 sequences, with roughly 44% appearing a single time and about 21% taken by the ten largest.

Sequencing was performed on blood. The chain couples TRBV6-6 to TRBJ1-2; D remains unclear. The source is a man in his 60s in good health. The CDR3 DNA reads TGTGCCAGCAGTCCAATGGCGGCGGCTAACTATGGCTACACCTTC. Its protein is CASSPMAAANYGYTF.